A selection of T cell receptor beta chains follows, all from one sample in a study of blood T cell repertoires in COVID-19. Some clones are missing from TCRdb's copy, which holds only in-frame ones; the method was immunoSEQ multiplex PCR. The profile shows about 190,000 clones, more than 75% of them singletons. The sequenced sample consisted of peripheral blood. These receptor sequences come from a man in his forties with active or convalescent COVID-19. CDR3s include the opening cysteine and the closing phenylalanine or tryptophan. A D gene is named only where the DNA matches it firmly. Clone sizes are given selectively: once, few, many, or a class where the clone is expanded.

D: -
V: TRBV14
J: TRBJ2-1
size: -
CDR3: CASSQGRGGSTYEQFF
DNA: TGTGCCAGCAGCCAAGGGCGCGGCGGGTCTACATATGAGCAGTTCTTC

D: -
V: TRBV5-4
J: TRBJ1-2
size: -
CDR3: CASSLYRTYYSNYGYTF
DNA: TGTGCCAGCAGCTTGTACAGGACCTATTATTCTAACTATGGCTACACCTTC

D: -
V: TRBV28
J: TRBJ2-2
size: -
CDR3: CASSLPGTNTGELFF
DNA: TGTGCCAGCAGTTTACCAGGGACGAACACCGGGGAGCTGTTTTTT

D: TRBD1
V: TRBV9
J: TRBJ1-6
size: -
CDR3: CASSVGTGRSPLHF
DNA: TGTGCCAGCAGCGTAGGGACAGGGCGGTCACCCCTCCACTTT

D: TRBD1
V: TRBV15
J: TRBJ2-1
size: once
CDR3: CATSSPRTGRGNEQFF
DNA: TGTGCCACCAGCAGCCCCCGGACAGGGCGGGGCAATGAGCAGTTCTTC

D: -
V: TRBV19
J: TRBJ1-2
size: -
CDR3: CASTPGDTYGYTF
DNA: TGTGCCAGTACCCCCGGGGACACCTATGGCTACACCTTC

D: -
V: TRBV29-1
J: TRBJ2-7
size: -
CDR3: CSVQKDRNYEQYF
DNA: TGCAGCGTGCAGAAGGACAGAAACTACGAGCAGTACTTC

D: TRBD2
V: TRBV7-2
J: TRBJ2-7
size: -
CDR3: CASSTRTSGGRYEQYF
DNA: TGTGCCAGCAGCACAAGGACTAGCGGGGGGAGGTACGAGCAGTACTTC

D: TRBD1
V: TRBV7-9
J: TRBJ2-1
size: few
CDR3: CASSRDSNEQFF
DNA: TGTGCCAGCAGCCGGGACAGCAATGAGCAGTTCTTC

D: -
V: TRBV5-4
J: TRBJ1-1
size: -
CDR3: CASSGLTGEAFF
DNA: TGTGCCAGCAGCGGACTGACAGGTGAAGCTTTCTTT

D: -
V: TRBV5-1
J: TRBJ1-2
size: few
CDR3: CASSLDEGGGYTF
DNA: TGCGCCAGCAGCTTGGATGAGGGAGGAGGCTACACCTTC

D: -
V: TRBV28
J: TRBJ1-4
size: -
CDR3: CATEASRGAPDEKLFF
DNA: TGTGCCACTGAAGCGAGCAGGGGAGCCCCGGATGAAAAACTGTTTTTT

D: TRBD1
V: TRBV5-6
J: TRBJ1-5
size: -
CDR3: CASSLYRGDQPQHF
DNA: TGTGCCAGCAGCTTGTACAGGGGGGATCAGCCCCAGCATTTT

D: TRBD1
V: TRBV19
J: TRBJ2-7
size: -
CDR3: CASGTGTVSYEQYF
DNA: TGTGCCAGTGGGACCGGGACAGTCTCCTACGAGCAGTACTTC

D: -
V: TRBV15
J: TRBJ1-6
size: -
CDR3: CATSRDDHRSSYNSPLHF
DNA: TGTGCCACCAGCAGAGATGATCACCGGAGCTCCTATAATTCACCCCTCCACTTT

D: -
V: TRBV5-5
J: TRBJ2-6
size: -
CDR3: CASSSPFSGANVLTF
DNA: TGTGCCAGCAGCTCCCCCTTCTCTGGGGCCAACGTCCTGACTTTC

D: -
V: TRBV4-3
J: TRBJ2-1
size: -
CDR3: CASSQGGSAGAGNEQFF
DNA: TGCGCCAGCAGCCAAGGAGGATCCGCGGGTGCGGGCAATGAGCAGTTCTTC

D: TRBD1
V: TRBV27
J: TRBJ1-4
size: -
CDR3: CASSFGQGWNEKLFF
DNA: TGTGCCAGCAGTTTCGGACAGGGTTGGAATGAAAAACTGTTTTTT

D: TRBD1
V: TRBV9
J: TRBJ1-1
size: -
CDR3: CASSVIQGMNTEAFF
DNA: TGTGCCAGCAGCGTAATACAGGGGATGAACACTGAAGCTTTCTTT

D: -
V: TRBV19
J: TRBJ1-1
size: few
CDR3: CASNKQYTEAFF
DNA: TGTGCCAGTAATAAACAATACACTGAAGCTTTCTTT

D: -
V: TRBV3-1/TRBV3-2
J: TRBJ1-6
size: -
CDR3: CASSPGNSPLHF
DNA: TGTGCCAGCAGCCCAGGGAATTCACCCCTCCACTTT

D: -
V: TRBV11-1
J: TRBJ2-3
size: -
CDR3: CASSFAGADTQYF
DNA: TGTGCCAGCAGCTTCGCAGGGGCAGATACGCAGTATTTT

D: -
V: TRBV5-1
J: TRBJ2-5
size: -
CDR3: CASSLASVQETQYF
DNA: TGCGCCAGCAGCTTGGCGTCTGTACAAGAGACCCAGTACTTC

D: TRBD2
V: TRBV7-9
J: TRBJ2-1
size: -
CDR3: CASSSLAGGPINEQFF
DNA: TGTGCCAGCAGCTCCCTAGCGGGAGGGCCAATCAATGAGCAGTTCTTC

D: -
V: TRBV5-8
J: TRBJ1-3
size: -
CDR3: CASSFRQGFSGNTIYF
DNA: TGTGCCAGCAGCTTTCGTCAGGGGTTTTCTGGAAACACCATATATTTT

D: -
V: TRBV29-1
J: TRBJ2-5
size: -
CDR3: CSGTQGSAETQYF
DNA: TGCAGCGGCACACAGGGATCTGCAGAGACCCAGTACTTC

D: -
V: TRBV7-9
J: TRBJ1-2
size: -
CDR3: CASSLKTAYGYTF
DNA: TGTGCCAGCAGCTTGAAGACAGCCTATGGCTACACCTTC

D: -
V: TRBV29-1
J: TRBJ1-2
size: -
CDR3: CSVGKAGDGYTF
DNA: TGCAGCGTTGGAAAAGCGGGTGATGGCTACACCTTC

D: -
V: TRBV5-5
J: TRBJ2-3
size: -
CDR3: CASSWRGTDTQYF
DNA: TGTGCCAGCAGCTGGCGGGGCACAGATACGCAGTATTTT